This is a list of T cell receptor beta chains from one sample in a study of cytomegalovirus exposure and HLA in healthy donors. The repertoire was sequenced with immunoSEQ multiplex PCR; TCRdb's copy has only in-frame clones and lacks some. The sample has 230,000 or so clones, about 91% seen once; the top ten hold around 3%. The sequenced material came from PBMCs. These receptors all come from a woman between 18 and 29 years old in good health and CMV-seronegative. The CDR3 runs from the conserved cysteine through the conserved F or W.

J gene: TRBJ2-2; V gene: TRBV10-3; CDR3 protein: CAISAGTSGSRYTGELFF
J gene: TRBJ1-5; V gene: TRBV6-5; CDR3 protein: CASSPSTGDNQPQHF
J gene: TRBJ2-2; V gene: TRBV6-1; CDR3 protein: CASSLDRYTGELFF
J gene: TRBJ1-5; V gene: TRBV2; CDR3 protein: CASSARRQGAGQPQHF
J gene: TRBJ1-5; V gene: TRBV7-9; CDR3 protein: CASSLGQGEGWGEPQHF
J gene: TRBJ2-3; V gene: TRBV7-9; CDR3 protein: CASSTRVGGSTDTQYF
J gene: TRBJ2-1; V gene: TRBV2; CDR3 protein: CAIAKGTGYNEQFF
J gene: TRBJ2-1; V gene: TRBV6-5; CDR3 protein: CASSQRGKNYNEQFF
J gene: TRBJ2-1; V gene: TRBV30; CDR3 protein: CAWRRGGLGNEQFF
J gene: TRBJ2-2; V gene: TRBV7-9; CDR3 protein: CASSPGTSTGELFF
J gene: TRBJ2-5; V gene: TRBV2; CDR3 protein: CASSGQGKETQYF
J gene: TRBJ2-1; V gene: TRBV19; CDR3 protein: CASSKSMSSLITNEQFF
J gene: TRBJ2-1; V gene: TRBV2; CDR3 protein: CASSEGLPEQFF
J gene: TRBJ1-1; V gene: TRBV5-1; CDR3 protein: CASSPPGPTGSTEAFF
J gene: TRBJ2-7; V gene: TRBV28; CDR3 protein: CASSRTGYDEQYF
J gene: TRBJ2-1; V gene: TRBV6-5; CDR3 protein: CASSYSSGSRGEQFF
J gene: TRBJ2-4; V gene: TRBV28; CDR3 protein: CASSGQGGNIQYF
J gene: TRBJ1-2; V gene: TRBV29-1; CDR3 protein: CSVEDPLTGGYGYTF
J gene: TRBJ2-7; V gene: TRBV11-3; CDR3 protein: CASSLDSRGEQYF
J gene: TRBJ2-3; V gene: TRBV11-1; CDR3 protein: CASSSRESTDTQYF